Sequencing of this TCR beta chain was carried out in a study of blood T cell repertoires in COVID-19. Across the study: Some COVID-19 samples were acute and others convalescent; all came from the United States, Italy and Spain. PBMCs, B-cell-depleted T cells, or T cells provided the cDNA or gDNA that made up the material.

The CDR3 length is 18 residues. Germline V lookup: CDR1 LNHDA, CDR2 SQIVND (reference sequence). V gave up 7 bases and J gave up 4 bases, with 27 bases separating them. As handled by the study authors: It was from reference gene primer amplification that nucleated cell counts were estimated. Profiled with immunoSEQ multiplex PCR; TCRdb holds only in-frame clones, not every one. V and J calls and clone size are copied from that table; D and trimming were computed from the DNA. The data contain 70,000 or so clones, around nine tenths of them singletons. The V call is TRBV19, the J call TRBJ2-3; perhaps TRBD1 as D (6 bases). The sequenced material came from peripheral blood. This sequence was found in a man between 60 and 70 years old with acute or convalescent COVID-19. The CDR3 sequence is CASTHEGNRAGPPDTQYF. DNA for the CDR3: TGTGCCAGTACCCACGAGGGGAACAGGGCAGGTCCTCCAGATACGCAGTATTTT.